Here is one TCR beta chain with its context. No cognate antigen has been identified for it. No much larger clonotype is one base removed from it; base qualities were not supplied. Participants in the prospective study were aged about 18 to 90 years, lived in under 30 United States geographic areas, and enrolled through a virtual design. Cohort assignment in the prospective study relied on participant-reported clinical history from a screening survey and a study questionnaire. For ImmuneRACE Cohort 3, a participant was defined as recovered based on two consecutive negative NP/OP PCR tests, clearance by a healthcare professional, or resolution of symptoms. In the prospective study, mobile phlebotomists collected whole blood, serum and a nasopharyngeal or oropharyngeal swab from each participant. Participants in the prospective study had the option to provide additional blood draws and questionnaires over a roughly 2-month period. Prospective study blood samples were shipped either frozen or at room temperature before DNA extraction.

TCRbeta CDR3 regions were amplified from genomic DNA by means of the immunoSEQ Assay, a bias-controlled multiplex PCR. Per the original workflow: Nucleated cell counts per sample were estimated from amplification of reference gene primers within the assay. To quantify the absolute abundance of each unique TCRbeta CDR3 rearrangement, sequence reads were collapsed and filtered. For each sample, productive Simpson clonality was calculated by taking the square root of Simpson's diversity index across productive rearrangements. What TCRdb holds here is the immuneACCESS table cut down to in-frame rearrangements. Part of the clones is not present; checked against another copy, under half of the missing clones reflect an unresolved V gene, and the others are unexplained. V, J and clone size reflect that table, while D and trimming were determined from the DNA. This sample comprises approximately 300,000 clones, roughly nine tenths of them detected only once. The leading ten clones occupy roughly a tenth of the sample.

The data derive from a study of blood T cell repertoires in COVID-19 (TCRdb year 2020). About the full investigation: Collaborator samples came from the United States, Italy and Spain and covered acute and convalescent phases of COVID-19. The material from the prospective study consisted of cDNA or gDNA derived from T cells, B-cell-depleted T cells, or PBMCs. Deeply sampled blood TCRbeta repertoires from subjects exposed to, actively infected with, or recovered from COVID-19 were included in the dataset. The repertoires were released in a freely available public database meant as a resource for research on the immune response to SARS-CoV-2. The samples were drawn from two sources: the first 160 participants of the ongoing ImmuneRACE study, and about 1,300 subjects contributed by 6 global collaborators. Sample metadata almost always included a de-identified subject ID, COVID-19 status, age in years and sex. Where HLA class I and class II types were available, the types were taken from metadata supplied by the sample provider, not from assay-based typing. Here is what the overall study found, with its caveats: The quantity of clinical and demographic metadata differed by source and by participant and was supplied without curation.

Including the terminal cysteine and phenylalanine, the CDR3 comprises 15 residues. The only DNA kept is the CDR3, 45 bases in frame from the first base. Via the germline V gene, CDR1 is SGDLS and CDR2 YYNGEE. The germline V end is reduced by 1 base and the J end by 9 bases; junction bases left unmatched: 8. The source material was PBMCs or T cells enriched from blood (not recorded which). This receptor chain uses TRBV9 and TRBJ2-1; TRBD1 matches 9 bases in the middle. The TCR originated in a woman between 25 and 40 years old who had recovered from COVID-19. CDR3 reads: CASSVSGTGFGEQFF. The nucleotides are TGTGCCAGCAGCGTATCAGGGACAGGGTTCGGTGAGCAGTTCTTC.